Sequencing of this T cell receptor (beta chain) was carried out in a study of beta chain features in type 1 diabetes. Whole-study results and caveats: VDJ junctions in type 1 diabetes patients carried more deletions and fewer insertions.

This clone was picked up a small number of times. Its antigen is still unknown. The germline V gene encodes CDR1 MNHNS and CDR2 SASEGT. The V gene lost 5 bases and the J gene lost 4 bases, with 15 bases spanning the gap. The CDR3 spans 14 residues. cDNA synthesis used the whole RNA isolate, giving expressed TCRB sequences. Some clones are missing from TCRdb's copy, which holds only in-frame ones; the method was immunoSEQ multiplex PCR. This table holds some 900,000 clones, 17% found once. The origin of this receptor is a woman under 30 in good health. Sequencing was performed on naive CD4+ T cells from blood. This chain uses TRBV6-1 with TRBJ2-7; D is unresolved. The DNA of the CDR3 is TGTGCCAGCAGTCTACTCGGCAACCCATACGAGCAGTACTTC. It is translated as CASSLLGNPYEQYF.